These 6 T cell receptor beta chains were all obtained from the same sample, sequenced in a study of T cells in Graves' hyperthyroidism and ophthalmopathy. The TCR beta CDR3 regions underwent amplification using RNA transcripts as the source. The primer set for the first-round RT-PCR of the TCR CDR3 was HTBI. TCRdb fed the multiplex PCR reads into MiXCR, producing one record per CDR3 protein. The sample consists of roughly 300,000 distinct CDR3 sequences, 25% to 30% of them appearing once. Specimen: blood. The origin of the receptors is a man aged 35 to 55 with Graves' hyperthyroidism that later progressed to Graves' ophthalmopathy.

This clonotype was detected ten times or more. The CDR3, as DNA: TGTGCCAGCAGCCAAGGACAGACCTATGGCTACACCTTC. This codes for CASSQGQTYGYTF. The chain uses TRBV13 and TRBJ1-2, with D perhaps TRBD1 (6 bases). The CDR3 consists of 13 residues. V was shortened by 5 bases and J by 4 bases, with 11 bases between the two germline ends. Germline CDR1 and CDR2: PRHDT and FYEKMQ (reference sequence).

This clonotype was counted many times. The chain couples TRBV5-5 to TRBJ1-1; D not resolved. Germline V gene data show CDR1 as SGHKS and CDR2 as YYEKEE (reference sequence). The length of the CDR3 is 13 residues. Between the trimmed V and J ends, which lost 1 base and 7 bases, there was a span of 11 bases. The CDR3 region is CASSLTPEIEAFF. In DNA, the CDR3 is TGTGCCAGCAGCTTGACACCAGAAATTGAAGCTTTCTTT.

This clonotype came up many times. The V call is TRBV12-3 or TRBV12-4, the J call TRBJ2-2; no clear D. With 3 bases removed from V and 1 base from J, the gap between germline ends came to 9 bases. The CDR3 is made up of 15 amino acids. CDR3 sequence (DNA): TGTGCCAGCAGTTTTTCGGTTGGGAACACCGGGGAGCTGTTTTTT. It specifies CASSFSVGNTGELFF.

This clonotype was detected ten times or more. The V call is TRBV12-3 or TRBV12-4, the J call TRBJ2-5, with D unclear. There are 11 residues in the CDR3. V was cut by 5 bases and J by 2 bases, with 3 bases left in between. The DNA for the CDR3 is TGTGCCAGCAGTAAACAAGAGACCCAGTACTTC. Amino acids: CASSKQETQYF.

This clonotype was observed at least ten times. This chain connects TRBV15 to TRBJ2-7; D remains ambiguous. The CDR3 has 13 amino acids. The V end lost 0 bases, the J end lost 6 bases, and 9 bases lay between the germline ends. From germline, CDR1 is LNHNV and CDR2 YYDKDF (reference sequence). Written as DNA, the CDR3 is TGTGCCACCAGCAGAGAGATACCCGGCGAGCAGTACTTC. Protein product: CATSREIPGEQYF.

This chain connects TRBV15 to TRBJ2-5, with 14 bases matching TRBD2. The CDR3 consists of 17 residues. Germline V CDR1 and CDR2: LNHNV, YYDKDF (reference sequence). V lost 1 base and J lost 5; bases outside the gene matches: 6. The CDR3: CATSRGGLAGGEETQYF. CDR3 coding DNA: TGTGCCACCAGCAGAGGAGGACTAGCGGGAGGAGAGGAGACCCAGTACTTC. Complete variable domain (other parts from reference TRBV15 and TRBJ2-5): DAMVIQNPRYQVTQFGKPVTLSCSQTLNHNVMYWYQQKSSQAPKLLFHYYDKDFNNEADTPDNFQSRRPNTSFCFLDIRSPGLGDTAMYLCATSRGGLAGGEETQYFGPGTRLLVL.